The 21 T cell receptor beta chains below all came from one sample that was sequenced in a study of cytomegalovirus exposure and HLA in healthy donors. The PCR made use of 60 Vbeta and 13 Jbeta primers. The method was immunoSEQ multiplex PCR; TCRdb's version includes in-frame clones alone and lacks a portion of them. Altogether about 50,000 clones are present, less than 85% being singletons, with the ten largest covering around 8%. Sequencing was done on a sample of PBMCs. The receptors here all came from a man younger than 40 in good health and CMV-seropositive.

The gene calls are TRBV9 and TRBJ2-1, with D possibly TRBD1 on 5 matching bases. The CDR3 has 16 residues. Trimming pared 3 bases from V and 0 bases from J, leaving 13 bases between. CDR1 is SGDLS, CDR2 YYNGEE, per germline. DNA of the CDR3: TGTGCCAGCAGCGCTAAAAGACAGAGCTCCTACAATGAGCAGTTCTTC. It translates to CASSAKRQSSYNEQFF.

CDR3: CASSVEGAAYGYTF. The CDR3 coding sequence is TGTGCCAGCAGCGTAGAGGGGGCAGCCTATGGCTACACCTTC. J is TRBJ1-2 and V is TRBV9, with TRBD1 matching 7 bases. Trimming removed 0 bases from V and 4 bases from J; junction bases left unmatched: 3. The CDR3 covers 14 residues. Germline V lookup: CDR1 SGDLS, CDR2 YYNGEE.

In this sample, this clone turned up once. This chain links TRBV5-1 with TRBJ1-2; 7 nucleotides line up with TRBD1. Germline trimming cut 3 bases from V and 2 bases from J; bases unmatched to any gene: 1. The CDR3 totals 13 residues. CDR1 and CDR2 from the germline V gene are SGHRS and YFSETQ. CDR3 protein: CASSSGQNYGYTF. For the CDR3, the DNA is TGCGCCAGCAGCTCGGGACAGAACTATGGCTACACCTTC.

This clone was observed a single time. The J gene is TRBJ2-1, the V gene TRBV18; the match to TRBD2 covers 7 bases. Germline V gene lookup returns CDR1 KGHSH and CDR2 LQKENI. The V segment lost 0 bases and the J segment 0 bases; nucleotides outside the gene matches: 2. The CDR3 consists of 16 residues. The CDR3 is CASSPPSGDSYNEQFF. DNA of the CDR3: TGTGCCAGCTCACCACCGAGCGGGGACTCCTACAATGAGCAGTTCTTC.

The V call is TRBV14, the J call TRBJ1-4; a weak D match, TRBD1 (6 bases). Germline V gene sequence: CDR1 SGHDN, CDR2 FVKESK. The CDR3 sequence is 15 residues long. Trimming left V 6 bases short and J 8 bases short, with 19 bases between. The CDR3 nucleotides read TGTGCCAGCAGTCTTCTTACAGGGTTCAGGGAAAAACTGTTTTTT. Encoded protein: CASSLLTGFREKLFF.

The V and J genes are TRBV5-6 and TRBJ2-7; the D gene is possibly TRBD2 (5 bases). Germline CDR1 and CDR2: SGHDT and YYEEEE. Deletions cut 4 bases from V and 0 bases from J, with 8 bases between. The CDR3 contains 13 residues. DNA for the CDR3: TGTGCCAGCAGCCCGGGAAGCTCCTACGAGCAGTACTTC. Residues: CASSPGSSYEQYF.

This rearrangement joins TRBV18 to TRBJ2-7, with a possible D match to TRBD2 (6 bases). This CDR3 has 15 amino acids. Germline V CDR1 and CDR2: KGHSH, LQKENI. V lost 2 bases and J 0 bases, leaving 11 bases between the germline ends. The CDR3 region has the DNA TGTGCCAGCTCACCAGGGAGGACGGTCTCCTACGAGCAGTACTTC. It yields the protein CASSPGRTVSYEQYF.

The chain couples TRBV2 to TRBJ2-1; TRBD1 matches at 7 bases. The length of the CDR3 is 12 residues. V lost 6 bases and J lost 10; bases outside the gene matches: 6. Germline CDR1 and CDR2: SNHLY and FYNNEI. The CDR3 DNA reads as TGTGCCAGCAGCTACAGGGGACACGAGCAGTTCTTC. Amino acids: CASSYRGHEQFF.

In this sample, this clone is medium-sized (0.01 to 0.1%). The chain recombines TRBV6-5 with TRBJ2-7; D perhaps matches TRBD1 (5 bases). CDR1 is MNHEY and CDR2 is SVGAGI in the germline V gene. Trimming took off 6 bases at V and 2 bases at J, with 14 bases between the two ends. The CDR3 spans 14 residues. CDR3 region: CASSPTGPTYEQYF. The CDR3 region has the DNA TGTGCCAGCAGCCCTACAGGCCCCACCTACGAGCAGTACTTC.

The V and J genes are TRBV27 and TRBJ1-2; TRBD1 aligns across 9 bases. Trimming removed 5 bases from V and 3 bases from J; junction bases left unmatched: 4. CDR1 MNHEY and CDR2 SMNVEV come from the germline V gene (reference sequence). CDR3 length: 14 residues. Written as DNA, the CDR3 is TGTGCCAGCAGTACGGGACAGGGCCACTATGGCTACACCTTC. This codes for CASSTGQGHYGYTF.

CDR3 DNA sequence: TGTGCCAGCAGCCCATGGTACGGGGGCGAGCAGTACTTC. Its protein product is CASSPWYGGEQYF. The J gene is TRBJ2-7, the V gene TRBV5-6; tentative D call: TRBD2 (6 bases). Germline lookup yields CDR1 SGHDT and CDR2 YYEEEE. The CDR3 is 13 residues long. Trimming cost V 4 bases and J 6 bases, with 14 bases left between them. Filled out from reference TRBV5-6 and TRBJ2-7, the complete variable domain reads DAGVTQSPTHLIKTRGQQVTLRCSPKSGHDTVSWYQQALGQGPQFIFQYYEEEERQRGNFPDRFSGHQFPNYSSELNVNALLLGDSALYLCASSPWYGGEQYFGPGTRLTVT.

Regarding this clone: The sample carries other DNA sequences with the same CDR3. The V gene is TRBV18, the J gene TRBJ1-1; D is unclear. This CDR3 comprises 14 residues. CDR1 KGHSH and CDR2 LQKENI come from the germline V gene. V was cut by 2 bases and J by 1 base, with 8 bases left in between. This CDR3 reads CASSPAAKNTEAFF. CDR3 DNA sequence: TGTGCCAGCTCACCAGCGGCGAAGAACACTGAAGCTTTCTTT.

The chain recombines TRBV13 with TRBJ1-1, with D maybe TRBD1 (6 bases). This CDR3 region has 15 residues. Germline V gene lookup returns CDR1 PRHDT and CDR2 FYEKMQ (reference sequence). Trimming pared 5 bases from V and 1 base from J, leaving 14 bases between. CDR3 sequence: CASSQLPGENTEAFF. The CDR3 DNA is TGTGCCAGCAGCCAGCTCCCAGGGGAGAACACTGAAGCTTTCTTT. The full variable domain, with the rest looked up from reference TRBV13 and TRBJ1-1, is AAGVIQSPRHLIKEKRETATLKCYPIPRHDTVYWYQQGPGQDPQFLISFYEKMQSDKGSIPDRFSAQQFSDYHSELNMSSLELGDSALYFCASSQLPGENTEAFFGQGTRLTVV.

This clone appeared a single time. This chain joins TRBV9 and TRBJ1-1; D may be TRBD1 (6 bases). This CDR3 is built from 13 residues. The germline CDR1 and CDR2 sequences are SGDLS and YYNGEE. V was cut by 0 bases and J by 7 bases, with 10 bases left in between. The CDR3 DNA reads as TGTGCCAGCAGCGTAGGAAACAGGGATGAAGCTTTCTTT. Its translation is CASSVGNRDEAFF.

The chain uses TRBV4-2 and TRBJ2-7; D not resolved. V gave up 2 bases and J gave up 0 bases, with 17 bases separating them. The CDR3 spans 17 residues. CDR1 is LGHNA, CDR2 YNFKEQ, per germline. The CDR3 protein is CASSQRLLAVSSYEQYF. CDR3 in DNA: TGTGCCAGCAGCCAACGTCTCCTGGCGGTGAGCTCCTACGAGCAGTACTTC.

This chain uses TRBV5-1 with TRBJ2-3, with TRBD2 identical over 13 bases. This CDR3 is 14 amino acids long. V lost 4 bases, J lost 7 bases, and 3 bases stayed unmatched. Germline V CDR1 and CDR2: SGHRS, YFSETQ. The DNA of the CDR3 is TGCGCCAGCAGCCCGACTAGCGGGGGGTATACGCAGTATTTT. Amino acids: CASSPTSGGYTQYF.

The rearrangement links TRBV19 to TRBJ1-6, with a tentative D call TRBD1 (5 bases). V was trimmed by 7 bases and J by 4 bases, leaving 11 bases between them. Per the germline V gene, CDR1 is LNHDA and CDR2 is SQIVND (reference sequence). This CDR3 spans 14 amino acids. The CDR3 loop is CASTSRGYNSPLHF. The CDR3 DNA reads as TGTGCCAGTACTTCCCGGGGGTATAATTCACCCCTCCACTTT.

Remarks on this clone: A read error may account for a junction end that differs from germline. Here the CDR3 DNA reads TGTGCCAGCAGTCTAGGTCTTGCAGAATTCCAGCCCCAGAATTTT. Translation gives CASSLGLAEFQPQNF. The chain carries TRBV5-5 and TRBJ1-5; D ambiguous. CDR3 length: 15 residues. The germline V gene encodes CDR1 SGHKS and CDR2 YYEKEE (reference sequence). Using reference TRBV5-5 and TRBJ1-5 for the parts outside the CDR3, the full variable domain is DAGVTQSPTHLIKTRGQQVTLRCSPISGHKSVSWYQQVLGQGPQFIFQYYEKEERGRGNFPDRFSARQFPNYSSELNVNALLLGDSALYLCASSLGLAEFQPQNFGDGTRLSIL.

V usage is TRBV7-3 and J usage is TRBJ1-1, with D hard to call. The CDR3 is 13 residues long. Trimming removed 4 bases at V and 4 bases at J, with 10 bases between. The V gene's germline CDR1 is SGHTA and CDR2 FQGTGA. The CDR3 loop is CASSSYGGTEAFF. As DNA, the CDR3 is TGTGCCAGCAGCTCCTATGGAGGCACTGAAGCTTTCTTT.

This rearrangement joins TRBV7-3 to TRBJ2-3; possibly TRBD2 for D (6 bases). Germline V CDR1 and CDR2: SGHTA, FQGTGA. The CDR3 contains 13 residues. V was shortened by 3 bases and J by 4 bases, with 8 bases between the two germline ends. The chain's CDR3 is CASSFGTPDTQYF. In DNA form, the CDR3 reads TGTGCCAGCAGCTTCGGGACTCCAGATACGCAGTATTTT.

The J gene is TRBJ1-2, the V gene TRBV5-6; D is perhaps TRBD1 (6 bases). Trimming stripped 4 bases from V and 6 bases from J, with 19 bases between. The CDR3 has 15 residues. CDR1 is SGHDT and CDR2 is YYEEEE in the germline V gene. The CDR3 is CASSTTGGARDGYTF. Here the CDR3 DNA reads TGTGCCAGCAGCACCACGGGGGGCGCAAGGGATGGCTACACCTTC.